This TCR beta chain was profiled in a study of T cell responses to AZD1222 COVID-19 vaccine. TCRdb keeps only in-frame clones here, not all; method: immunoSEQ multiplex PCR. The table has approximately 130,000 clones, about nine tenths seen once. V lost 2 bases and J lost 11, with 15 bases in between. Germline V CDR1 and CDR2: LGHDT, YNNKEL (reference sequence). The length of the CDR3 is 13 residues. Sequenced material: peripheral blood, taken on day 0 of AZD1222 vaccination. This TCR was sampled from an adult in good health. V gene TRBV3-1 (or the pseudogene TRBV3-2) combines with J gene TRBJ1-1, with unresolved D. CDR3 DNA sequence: TGTGCCAGCAGCCAAAACCGCGACGGTTTGGCTTTCTTT. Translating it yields CASSQNRDGLAFF.